The text below deals with one T cell receptor beta chain. Its antigen is not identified. Trimming shortened V by 5 bases and J by 0 bases, and 4 bases separated the two germline ends. Germline lookup yields CDR1 KGHDR and CDR2 SFDVKD. This CDR3 has 13 amino acids. This sample stems from a study of breast tumors, draining lymph nodes, adjacent tissues. TCRdb re-derived calls from the multiplex PCR reads in MiXCR, one entry per CDR3 protein. The profile shows about 14,000 distinct CDR3 sequences, around 54% of them singletons. Study-level points and caveats: Tumor T cell lymph node origin was a supported hypothesis, not proven.

The chain couples TRBV24-1 to TRBJ1-5; D uncertain. This clonotype was sampled from a female donor with breast cancer. Some clones in this sample may be carry-over from other donors' samples. Material for sequencing was tumor-adjacent breast tissue. CDR3 residues: CATSVDSNQPQHF. The DNA of the CDR3 is TGTGCCACCAGTGTTGATAGCAATCAGCCCCAGCATTTT.